This TCR beta chain came from a study of blood T cell repertoires in COVID-19. In the authors' workflow: Reference gene primer amplification yielded estimated nucleated cell counts. TCRdb keeps only in-frame clones here, not all; method: immunoSEQ multiplex PCR. V and J calls and clone size are those listed in that table; D and trimming were worked out from the DNA. The sample lists approximately 150,000 clones; more than 75% were seen once. Sequenced material: peripheral blood. This clonotype was sampled from a man between 18 and 29 years old with COVID-19, enrolled during active disease.

The CDR3 is CANRRDSGDTQYF. The CDR3 DNA sequence: TGTGCCAACCGCCGGGATAGCGGAGATACGCAGTATTTT. The rearrangement joins TRBV10-3 to TRBJ2-3; maybe TRBD2 (6 bases). The germline gives CDR1 ENHRY, CDR2 SYGVKD. The V end was cut by 10 bases, the J end by 5 bases, with 16 bases between. The CDR3 length is 13 residues.